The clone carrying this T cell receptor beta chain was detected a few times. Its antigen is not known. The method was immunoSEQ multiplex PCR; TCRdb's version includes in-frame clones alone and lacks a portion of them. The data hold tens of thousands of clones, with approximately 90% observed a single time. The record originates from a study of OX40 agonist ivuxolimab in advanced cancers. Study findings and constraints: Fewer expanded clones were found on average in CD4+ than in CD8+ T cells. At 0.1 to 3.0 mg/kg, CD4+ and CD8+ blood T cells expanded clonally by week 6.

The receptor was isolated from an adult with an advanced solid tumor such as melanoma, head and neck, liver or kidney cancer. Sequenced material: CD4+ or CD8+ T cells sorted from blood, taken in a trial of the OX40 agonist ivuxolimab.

In nucleotides, the CDR3 is TGTGCCAGCAGCCCCGGCTTCGGTGAAGCTTTCTTT. It is translated as CASSPGFGEAFF. The genes are TRBV7-6 and TRBJ1-1, with D hard to call. This CDR3 is built from 12 residues. V was pared by 5 bases and J by 7 bases, with 11 bases between. The germline V gene has CDR1 SGHVS and CDR2 FNYEAQ.